This T cell receptor beta chain stems from a study of blood T cell repertoires in COVID-19. Study context: COVID-19 samples, acute and convalescent, were from the United States, Italy and Spain. PBMCs, B-cell-depleted T cells, or T cells provided the cDNA or gDNA that made up the material.

J lost 6 bases, V lost 7 bases, and 14 bases had no gene match. This CDR3 is built from 16 residues. From germline, CDR1 is KGHDR and CDR2 SFDVKD. How the authors handled the data: For nucleated cells, counts were estimated from reference gene primer amplification. The data were produced by immunoSEQ multiplex PCR, yet TCRdb's version contains in-frame clones alone and is incomplete. The D gene and trimming were derived from the DNA, and the V and J assignments and clone size from that table. The sample records some 290,000 clones, around four fifths being singletons. Sequencing was done on a sample of peripheral blood. This chain joins TRBV24-1 and TRBJ1-2, with 9 bases aligning to TRBD1. The clonotype originates from a man in his 60s who had recovered from COVID-19. The CDR3 DNA follows: TGTGCCACCAGCCCGGGACAGGGAAGAAGTTTCCATGGCTACACCTTC. Translated, it gives CATSPGQGRSFHGYTF.